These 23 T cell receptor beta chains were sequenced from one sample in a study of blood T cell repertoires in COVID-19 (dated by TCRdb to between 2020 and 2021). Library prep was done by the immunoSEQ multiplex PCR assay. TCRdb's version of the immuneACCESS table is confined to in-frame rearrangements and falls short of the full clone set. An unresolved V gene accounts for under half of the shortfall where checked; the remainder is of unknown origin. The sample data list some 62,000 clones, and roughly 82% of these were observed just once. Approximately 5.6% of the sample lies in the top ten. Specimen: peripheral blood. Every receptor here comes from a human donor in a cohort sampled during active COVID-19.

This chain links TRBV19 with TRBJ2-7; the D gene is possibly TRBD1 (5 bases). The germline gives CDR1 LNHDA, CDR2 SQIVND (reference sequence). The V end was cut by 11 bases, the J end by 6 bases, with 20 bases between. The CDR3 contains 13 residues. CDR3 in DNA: TGTGCCTGTTCTTGGACACCCCAAGGCGAGCAGTACTTC. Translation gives CACSWTPQGEQYF. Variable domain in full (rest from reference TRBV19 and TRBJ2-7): DGGITQSPKYLFRKEGQNVTLSCEQNLNHDAMYWYRQDPGQGLRLIYYSQIVNDFQKGDIAEGYSVSREKKESFPLTVTSAQKNPTAFYLCACSWTPQGEQYFGPGTRLTVT.

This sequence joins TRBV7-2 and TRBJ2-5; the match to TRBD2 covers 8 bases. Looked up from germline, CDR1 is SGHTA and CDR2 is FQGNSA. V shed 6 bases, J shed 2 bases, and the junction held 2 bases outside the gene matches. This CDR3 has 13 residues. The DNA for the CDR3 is TGTGCCAGCAGAAGACTAGCGCAAGAGACCCAGTACTTC. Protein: CASRRLAQETQYF. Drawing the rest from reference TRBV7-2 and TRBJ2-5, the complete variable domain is GAGVSQSPSNKVTEKGKDVELRCDPISGHTALYWYRQSLGQGLEFLIYFQGNSAPDKSGLPSDRFSAERTGGSVSTLTIQRTQQEDSAVYLCASRRLAQETQYFGPGTRLLVL.

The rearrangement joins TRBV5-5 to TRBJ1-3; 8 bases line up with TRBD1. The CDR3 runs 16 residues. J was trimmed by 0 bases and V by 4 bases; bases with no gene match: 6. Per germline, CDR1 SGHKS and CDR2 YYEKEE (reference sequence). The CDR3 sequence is CASSTGTGSSGNTIYF. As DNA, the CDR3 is TGTGCCAGCAGCACCGGGACAGGCAGCTCTGGAAACACCATATATTTT. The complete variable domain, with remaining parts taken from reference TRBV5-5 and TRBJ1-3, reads DAGVTQSPTHLIKTRGQQVTLRCSPISGHKSVSWYQQVLGQGPQFIFQYYEKEERGRGNFPDRFSARQFPNYSSELNVNALLLGDSALYLCASSTGTGSSGNTIYFGEGSWLTVV.

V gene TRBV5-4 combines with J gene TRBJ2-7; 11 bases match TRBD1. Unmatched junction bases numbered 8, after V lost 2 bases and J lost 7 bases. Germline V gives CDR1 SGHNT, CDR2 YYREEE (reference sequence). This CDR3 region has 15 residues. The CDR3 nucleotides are TGTGCCAGCAGCTTTGCCGGGACAGGGGGTCAAGAGCAGTACTTC. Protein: CASSFAGTGGQEQYF.

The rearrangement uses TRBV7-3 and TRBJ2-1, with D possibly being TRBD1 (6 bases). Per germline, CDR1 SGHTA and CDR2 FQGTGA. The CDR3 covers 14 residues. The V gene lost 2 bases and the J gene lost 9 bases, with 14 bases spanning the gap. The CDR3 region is CASSLSAGVSEQFF. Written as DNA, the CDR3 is TGTGCCAGCAGCTTATCGGCAGGGGTGAGTGAGCAGTTCTTC.

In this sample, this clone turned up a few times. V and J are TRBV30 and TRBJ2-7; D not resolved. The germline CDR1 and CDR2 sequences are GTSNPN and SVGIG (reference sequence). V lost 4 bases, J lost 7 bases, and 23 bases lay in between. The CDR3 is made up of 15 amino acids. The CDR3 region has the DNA TGTGCCTGGACCCCCGGTCCCCGGTCAACTTCAGAGCAGTACTTC. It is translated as CAWTPGPRSTSEQYF.

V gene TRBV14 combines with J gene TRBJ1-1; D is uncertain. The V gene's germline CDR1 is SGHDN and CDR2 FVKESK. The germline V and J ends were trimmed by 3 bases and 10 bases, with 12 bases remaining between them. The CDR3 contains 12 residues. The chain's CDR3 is CASSQRDHAAFF. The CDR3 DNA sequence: TGTGCCAGCAGCCAGAGGGATCACGCAGCTTTCTTT.

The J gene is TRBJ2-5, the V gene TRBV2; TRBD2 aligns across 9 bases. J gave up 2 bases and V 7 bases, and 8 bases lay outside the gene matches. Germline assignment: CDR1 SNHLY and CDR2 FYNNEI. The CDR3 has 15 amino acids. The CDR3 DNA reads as TGTGCCAGCACCGGGACTAGCCTCGAACAAGAGACCCAGTACTTC. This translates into CASTGTSLEQETQYF.

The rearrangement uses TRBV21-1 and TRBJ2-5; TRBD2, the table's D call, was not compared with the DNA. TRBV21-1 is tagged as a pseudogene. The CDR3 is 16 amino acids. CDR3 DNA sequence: TGTGCCAGCAGCAAAGAAGCGGTGTGCTGGCAAGAGACCCAGTACTTC. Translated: CASSKEAVCWQETQYF.

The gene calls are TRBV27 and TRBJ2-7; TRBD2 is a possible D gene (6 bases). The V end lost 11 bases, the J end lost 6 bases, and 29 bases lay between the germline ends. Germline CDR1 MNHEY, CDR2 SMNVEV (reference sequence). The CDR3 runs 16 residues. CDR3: CAGYIIGVFRGGEQYF. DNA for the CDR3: TGTGCCGGATACATCATCGGGGTATTCCGGGGAGGCGAGCAGTACTTC.

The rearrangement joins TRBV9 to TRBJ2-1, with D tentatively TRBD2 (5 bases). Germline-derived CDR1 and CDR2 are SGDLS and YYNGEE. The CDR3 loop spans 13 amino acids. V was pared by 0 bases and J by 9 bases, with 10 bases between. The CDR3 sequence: CASSVVAGSEQFF. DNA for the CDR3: TGTGCCAGCAGCGTAGTGGCGGGCAGTGAGCAGTTCTTC.

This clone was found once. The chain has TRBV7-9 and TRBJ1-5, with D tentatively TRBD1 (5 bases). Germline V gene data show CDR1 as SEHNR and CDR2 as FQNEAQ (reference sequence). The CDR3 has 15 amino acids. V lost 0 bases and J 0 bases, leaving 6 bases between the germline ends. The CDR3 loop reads CASSLAGDSNQPQHF. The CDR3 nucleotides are TGTGCCAGCAGCTTAGCAGGGGATAGCAATCAGCCCCAGCATTTT.

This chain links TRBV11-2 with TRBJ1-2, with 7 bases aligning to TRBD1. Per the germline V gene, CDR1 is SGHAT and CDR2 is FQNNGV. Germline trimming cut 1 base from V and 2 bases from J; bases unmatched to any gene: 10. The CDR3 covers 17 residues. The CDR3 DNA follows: TGTGCCAGCAGCTTAGGGGCCAGGGGGATCCTAAACTATGGCTACACCTTC. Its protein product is CASSLGARGILNYGYTF.

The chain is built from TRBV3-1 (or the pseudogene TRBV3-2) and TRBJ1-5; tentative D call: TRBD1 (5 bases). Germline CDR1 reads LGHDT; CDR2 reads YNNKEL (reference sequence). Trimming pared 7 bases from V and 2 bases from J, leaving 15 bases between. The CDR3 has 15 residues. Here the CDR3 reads CASKSRGGGNQPQHF. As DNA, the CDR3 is TGTGCCAGCAAATCAAGGGGTGGCGGCAATCAGCCCCAGCATTTT.

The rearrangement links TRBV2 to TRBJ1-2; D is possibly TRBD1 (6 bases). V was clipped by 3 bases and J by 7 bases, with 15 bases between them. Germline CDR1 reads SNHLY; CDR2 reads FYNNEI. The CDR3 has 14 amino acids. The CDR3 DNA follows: TGTGCCAGCAGTGACGATACAGGGCCCGGTGGCTACACCTTC. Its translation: CASSDDTGPGGYTF. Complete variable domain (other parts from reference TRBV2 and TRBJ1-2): EPEVTQTPSHQVTQMGQEVILRCVPISNHLYFYWYRQILGQKVEFLVSFYNNEISEKSEIFDDQFSVERPDGSNFTLKIRSTKLEDSAMYFCASSDDTGPGGYTFGSGTRLTVV.

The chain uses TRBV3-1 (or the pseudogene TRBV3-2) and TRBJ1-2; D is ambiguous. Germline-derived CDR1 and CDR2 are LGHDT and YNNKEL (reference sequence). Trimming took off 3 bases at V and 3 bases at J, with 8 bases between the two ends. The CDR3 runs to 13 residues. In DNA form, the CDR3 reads TGTGCCAGCAGCCAGGGCAGCTACTATGGCTACACCTTC. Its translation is CASSQGSYYGYTF.

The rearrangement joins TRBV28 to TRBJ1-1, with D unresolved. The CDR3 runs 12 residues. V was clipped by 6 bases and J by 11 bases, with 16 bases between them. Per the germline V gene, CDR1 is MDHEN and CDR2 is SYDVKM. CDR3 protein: CASRLAVEQAFF. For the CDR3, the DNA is TGTGCCAGCAGACTTGCCGTGGAGCAGGCTTTCTTT.

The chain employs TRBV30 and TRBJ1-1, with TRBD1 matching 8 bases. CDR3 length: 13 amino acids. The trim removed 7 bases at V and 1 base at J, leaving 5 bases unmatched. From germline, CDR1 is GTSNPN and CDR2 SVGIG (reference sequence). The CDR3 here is CALWTGKNTEAFF. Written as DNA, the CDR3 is TGTGCCTTGTGGACAGGGAAGAACACTGAAGCTTTCTTT.

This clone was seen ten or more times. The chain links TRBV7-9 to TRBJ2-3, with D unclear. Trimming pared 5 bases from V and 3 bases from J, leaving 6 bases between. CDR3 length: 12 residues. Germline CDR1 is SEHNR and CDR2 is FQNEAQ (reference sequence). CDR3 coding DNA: TGTGCCAGCAGCCCAGAAACAGATACGCAGTATTTT. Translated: CASSPETDTQYF.

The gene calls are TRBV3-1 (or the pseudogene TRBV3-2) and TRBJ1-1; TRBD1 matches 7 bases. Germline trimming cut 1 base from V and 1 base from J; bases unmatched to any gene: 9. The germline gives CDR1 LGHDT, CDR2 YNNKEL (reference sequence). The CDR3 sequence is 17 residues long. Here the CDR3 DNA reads TGTGCCAGCAGCCAAGCTATGACAGGGAGGAGGAACACTGAAGCTTTCTTT. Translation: CASSQAMTGRRNTEAFF.

CDR3 bases: TGTGCCAGCAGTGAGCGGGCCACAGGGGTCCGGGCGAACTACGAGCAGTACTTC. Amino acid sequence: CASSERATGVRANYEQYF. The genes are TRBV6-1 and TRBJ2-7, with TRBD1 matching 7 bases. The J segment lost 3 bases and the V segment lost 3 bases, leaving 17 bases of the junction unmatched. In germline, CDR1 is MNHNS, CDR2 SASEGT. The CDR3 totals 18 residues.

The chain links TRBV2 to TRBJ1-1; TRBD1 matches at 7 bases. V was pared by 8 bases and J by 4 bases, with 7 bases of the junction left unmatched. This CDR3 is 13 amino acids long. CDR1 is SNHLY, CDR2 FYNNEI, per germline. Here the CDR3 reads CASLQGWSTEAFF. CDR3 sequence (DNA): TGTGCCAGCCTACAGGGGTGGTCCACTGAAGCTTTCTTT.

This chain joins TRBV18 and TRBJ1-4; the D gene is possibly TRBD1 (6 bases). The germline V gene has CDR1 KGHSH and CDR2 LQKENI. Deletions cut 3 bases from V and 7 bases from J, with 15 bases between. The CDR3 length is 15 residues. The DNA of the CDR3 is TGTGCCAGCTCACCGGACAGACTATTGAGTGAAAAACTGTTTTTT. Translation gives CASSPDRLLSEKLFF.